This TCR beta chain was identified during a study of a mutant IDH1 vaccine in newly diagnosed glioma (dated by TCRdb to the early 2020s). Study-wide context: Of the approximately 30 treated patients, 62.5% were male and around 40% were female, and the mean age was approximately 39 years. Peripheral blood was collected at six visits: V03 (baseline), V05, V07, V10, V12 and V13. Longitudinal TCRB deep sequencing was performed for around 23 treated patients wherever samples were available for exploratory analyses. Prior to enrollment, standard therapy consisting of radiotherapy alone, temozolomide alone, or radiochemotherapy with temozolomide had been administered to patients, with the combination being received by most patients. Overall study outcomes, separate from this receptor: The authors stated that sample limitations prevented analyses of patient blood samples from being reproduced. Changes in the top peripheral T cell clonotypes picked up by TCRB sequencing did not appear to be linked to pseudoprogression. Vaccine-induced immune responses across multiple MHC alleles were detected in 93.3% of patients. Selection of PBMC samples for TCRB deep sequencing was based on availability.

The time point tag for this specimen amounts to: baseline, week 1 (first vaccination visit). Reading the label with the study, this specimen's treatment or condition is: pre-vaccination baseline after standard-of-care therapy. Donors had newly diagnosed WHO grade 3 or 4 IDH1-mutant astrocytomas with loss of nuclear ATRX. The samples were drawn from NOA16, a multicentre, single-arm, open-label phase I trial in Germany that tested a mutant IDH1 peptide vaccine in humans for the first time. For immunogenicity testing, the blood drawn at visit V03 was used as the baseline sample. Genomic DNA for TCRB sequencing was extracted from EDTA blood using the DNeasy Blood and Tissue Kit. This clone was seen just once. The clone's antigen remains unknown. No quality values exist for individual bases; no much larger clone is one base distant. The CDR3 holds 14 amino acids from the cysteine to the phenylalanine. The read is trimmed to its CDR3 DNA, 42 bases read in frame from base 1. Trimming at the junction amounts to 5 bases on V and 6 bases on J, and the germline ends lie 17 bases apart. The germline V gene gives CDR1 as SGHVS and CDR2 as FNYEAQ.

Receptor amplification or capture employed the immunoSEQ multiplex PCR assay. Rearranged TCR beta chain sequences were amplified using the hsTCRB Kit according to the manufacturer's protocol. An Illumina MiSeq was used to sequence the TCRB libraries. As for the original processing: The proprietary platform of the kit vendor was used for demultiplexing, trimming and gene mapping. TCRdb holds this immuneACCESS table with in-frame rearrangements only. Some clones are missing; in checked studies, unresolved V genes explain under half, and the rest has no known cause. For V, J and clone size, that table is used; D and trimming come from the DNA. The sample contains 20,000 to 25,000 clones, around 85% of them found a single time. Clones ranked in the top ten supply 5% to 5.5% of the sample.

This specimen was PBMCs, taken from a glioma patient treated with radiotherapy, temozolomide or both. The V gene is TRBV7-6 and the J gene is TRBJ2-7; the D gene cannot be named for sure. The sequence derives from a man aged 35 to 55 with glioma. The bases read TGTGCCAGCAGCCAATCCCCCGGACGGTTCGAGCAGTACTTC. This encodes CASSQSPGRFEQYF.